Listed here are 19 T cell receptor beta chains from one sample, sequenced in a study of T cells in Graves' hyperthyroidism and ophthalmopathy. RNA transcripts served as the template for amplifying TCR beta CDR3 regions. Initially, a first-round RT-PCR of the TCR CDR3 employed the HTBI primer set. One entry per CDR3 protein results from TCRdb running MiXCR on the multiplex PCR reads. The repertoire includes over 700,000 distinct CDR3 sequences, 18% of them detected once, and over 15% sits in the top ten. What was sequenced was blood. These receptors all come from a woman between 50 and 59 years old with Graves' hyperthyroidism that later progressed to Graves' ophthalmopathy.

The chain combines TRBV4-3 with TRBJ2-7, with 14 bases lining up with TRBD2. The length of the CDR3 is 15 residues. V gave up 5 bases and J gave up 3 bases; unmatched junction bases: 3. Germline V lookup: CDR1 LGHNA, CDR2 YSLEER. This chain's CDR3 is CASSKGLAGDYEQYF. As DNA, the CDR3 is TGCGCCAGCAGCAAGGGACTAGCGGGGGACTACGAGCAGTACTTC.

This clonotype was picked up a small number of times. CDR3 bases: TGTGCCAGCAGTGGTTACAGGGGAGGAGTGCAGTTCTTC. It translates to CASSGYRGGVQFF. The V and J genes are TRBV27 and TRBJ2-1, with TRBD1 as a possible D gene (7 bases). Germline CDR1 and CDR2: MNHEY and SMNVEV (reference sequence). The CDR3 contains 13 residues. The ends were cut back, 5 bases at V and 12 bases at J, with 17 bases in the middle.

The sample holds a few counts of this clonotype. The chain joins TRBV20-1 to TRBJ2-2; D might be TRBD1 (6 bases). The ends were cut back, 2 bases at V and 6 bases at J, with 16 bases in the middle. From germline, CDR1 is DFQATT and CDR2 SNEGSKA (reference sequence). The CDR3 runs to 15 residues. Written as DNA, the CDR3 is TGCAGTGCTAGATTGACAGAGGGGGTTCCCGGGGAGCTGTTTTTT. Protein sequence: CSARLTEGVPGELFF.

The chain employs TRBV6-2 or TRBV6-3 and TRBJ2-7, with TRBD1 matching 9 bases. With V trimmed by 7 bases and J by 2 bases, 15 bases remained unmatched. CDR1 and CDR2 from the germline V gene are MNHEY and SVGEGT. The CDR3 totals 17 residues. CDR3 region: CASTSPGGQGLPYEQYF. For the CDR3, the DNA is TGTGCCAGCACCTCCCCCGGGGGACAGGGACTCCCCTACGAGCAGTACTTC.

This clonotype was counted ten times or more. The chain links TRBV11-2 to TRBJ2-1; TRBD2 agrees at 11 bases. Looked up from germline, CDR1 is SGHAT and CDR2 is FQNNGV. V lost 7 bases, J lost 5 bases, and 10 bases stayed unmatched. The CDR3 is made up of 16 amino acids. For the CDR3, the DNA is TGTGCCAGCACCATACTAGCGGGGGACCTCGACAATGAGCAGTTCTTC. Translated: CASTILAGDLDNEQFF.

This clonotype showed up just a few times. V gene TRBV14 combines with J gene TRBJ2-7, with a tentative D call TRBD1 (5 bases). This CDR3 contains 17 residues. The ends were cut back, 0 bases at V and 1 base at J, with 16 bases in the middle. The germline V gene has CDR1 SGHDN and CDR2 FVKESK. CDR3 in DNA: TGTGCCAGCAGCCAAGATCATACGGCAGGGTTGTCCTACGAGCAGTACTTC. It is translated as CASSQDHTAGLSYEQYF.

This clonotype was seen at least ten times. The V call is TRBV20-1, the J call TRBJ1-2, with D maybe TRBD1 (6 bases). Germline assignment: CDR1 DFQATT and CDR2 SNEGSKA (reference sequence). This CDR3 spans 17 amino acids. The germline V and J ends were trimmed by 0 bases and 0 bases, with 17 bases remaining between them. The CDR3 nucleotides are TGCAGTGCTAGAGATTGGGGGCGCTTGGAATCTAACTATGGCTACACCTTC. Translating it yields CSARDWGRLESNYGYTF.

The J gene is TRBJ2-2, the V gene TRBV9; a possible D gene is TRBD1 (5 bases). The CDR3 loop spans 15 amino acids. Germline V CDR1 and CDR2: SGDLS, YYNGEE. Trimming removed 0 bases from V and 1 base from J, with 7 bases in between. The CDR3 reads CASSVGTGNTGELFF. The CDR3 DNA reads TGTGCCAGCAGCGTAGGCACAGGGAACACCGGGGAGCTGTTTTTT.

Many counts were recorded for this clonotype. The genes are TRBV5-1 and TRBJ2-2, with TRBD1 identical over 7 bases. Germline V gives CDR1 SGHRS, CDR2 YFSETQ. V lost 4 bases to trimming and J lost 8 bases; unmatched junction nucleotides: 5. The CDR3 runs 13 residues. CDR3 nucleotide sequence: TGCGCCAGCAGCCAAGACAGGGCTGGGGAGCTGTTTTTT. Translated, it gives CASSQDRAGELFF.

The table lists this clonotype with many counts. The V gene is TRBV11-2, the J gene TRBJ1-2, with D possibly TRBD1 on 6 matching bases. The CDR3 is 15 amino acids. The germline V gene encodes CDR1 SGHAT and CDR2 FQNNGV. V dropped 5 bases and J dropped 2 bases, with 15 bases sitting between them. Here the CDR3 reads CASSRIQGRNYGYTF. The DNA for the CDR3 is TGTGCCAGCAGCAGAATACAGGGAAGGAACTATGGCTACACCTTC. The entire variable domain, with the rest obtained from reference TRBV11-2 and TRBJ1-2, is as follows: EAGVAQSPRYKIIEKRQSVAFWCNPISGHATLYWYQQILGQGPKLLIQFQNNGVVDDSQLPKDRFSAERLKGVDSTLKIQPAKLEDSAVYLCASSRIQGRNYGYTFGSGTRLTVV.

V and J are TRBV6-1 and TRBJ1-5, with 11 positions matching TRBD1. V shed 8 bases and J 4 bases; nucleotides not matched to a gene: 7. The CDR3 runs 15 residues. The germline CDR1 and CDR2 sequences are MNHNS and SASEGT. The CDR3 nucleotides are TGTGCCAGCTGGCAGGGGACAGGGGGTAATCAGCCCCAGCATTTT. This translates into CASWQGTGGNQPQHF.

The chain is built from TRBV6-1 and TRBJ2-3, with D perhaps TRBD1 (5 bases). The V end lost 0 bases, the J end lost 2 bases, and 9 bases lay between the germline ends. The CDR3 sequence is 15 residues long. Germline CDR1 reads MNHNS; CDR2 reads SASEGT. The CDR3 region is CASSEAVRDTDTQYF. CDR3 nucleotides: TGTGCCAGCAGTGAAGCAGTCAGGGACACAGATACGCAGTATTTT.

The J gene is TRBJ1-4, the V gene TRBV2; 7 positions agree with TRBD1. The V gene end was trimmed by 7 bases and the J gene end by 11 bases; junction bases not matched to a gene: 16. Germline V lookup: CDR1 SNHLY, CDR2 FYNNEI. The CDR3 consists of 15 residues. This CDR3 is CASTGTVAATEKLFF. The CDR3 bases are TGTGCCAGCACGGGGACAGTAGCTGCCACGGAGAAACTGTTTTTT.

This clonotype was seen repeatedly, ten times or more. V is TRBV3-1 and J is TRBJ2-2, with 11 bases matching TRBD2. This CDR3 comprises 16 residues. CDR1 and CDR2 (germline): LGHDT, YNNKEL (reference sequence). The junction had 3 bases not matched to a gene; V was cut back by 1 base and J by 5 bases. The CDR3 reads CASSQVRTSGTGELFF. CDR3 in DNA: TGTGCCAGCAGCCAAGTCAGGACTAGCGGGACCGGGGAGCTGTTTTTT.

About this clonotype itself: A single base separates this from a much larger clone, so it may be a read error. The gene calls are TRBV18 and TRBJ1-1; perhaps TRBD1 as D (5 bases). V lost 1 base and J 4 bases, leaving 16 bases between the germline ends. The germline V gene has CDR1 KGHSH and CDR2 LQKENI. The CDR3 loop spans 16 amino acids. As DNA, the CDR3 is TGTGCCAGCTCACCACGGGGCCGACATGTCGGCACTGAAGCTTTCTTT. This gives the protein CASSPRGRHVGTEAFF.

This clonotype was recorded a few times. The chain is built from TRBV5-6 and TRBJ2-7, with D perhaps matching TRBD2 (6 bases). Trimming took off 5 bases at V and 6 bases at J, with 18 bases between the two ends. The CDR3 length is 14 residues. CDR1 and CDR2 (germline): SGHDT, YYEEEE. CDR3 amino acids: CASSRGTAASEQYF. DNA of the CDR3: TGTGCCAGCAGTCGCGGGACGGCGGCCAGCGAGCAGTACTTC.

The V and J genes are TRBV30 and TRBJ1-5; D gene unclear. V was clipped by 4 bases and J by 2 bases, with 21 bases between them. The germline V gene encodes CDR1 GTSNPN and CDR2 SVGIG (reference sequence). This CDR3 spans 17 amino acids. The CDR3 is CAWNSLVGSSGNQPQHF. CDR3 coding DNA: TGTGCCTGGAATTCCCTTGTAGGGTCCTCGGGCAATCAGCCCCAGCATTTT. The variable domain in full, completed from reference TRBV30 and TRBJ1-5, reads SQTIHQWPATLVQPVGSPLSLECTVEGTSNPNLYWYRQAAGRGLQLLFYSVGIGQISSEVPQNLSASRPQDRQFILSSKKLLLSDSGFYLCAWNSLVGSSGNQPQHFGDGTRLSIL.

This clonotype was counted between two and nine times. The V and J genes are TRBV6-1 and TRBJ1-1, with D unresolved. The length of the CDR3 is 15 residues. Germline assignment: CDR1 MNHNS and CDR2 SASEGT. Trimming took 3 bases from V and 1 from J, leaving 12 bases between them. The CDR3 protein is CASSDLSFWNTEAFF. CDR3 DNA: TGTGCCAGCAGTGACTTATCCTTCTGGAACACTGAAGCTTTCTTT.

This clonotype was found many times. V usage is TRBV2 and J usage is TRBJ1-1; TRBD1 matches at 8 bases. The germline V gene encodes CDR1 SNHLY and CDR2 FYNNEI. V shed 5 bases, J shed 8 bases, and the junction held 7 bases outside the gene matches. CDR3 size: 13 residues. The CDR3 DNA sequence: TGTGCCAGCAGTACCCCAGGGGGCAGGGAAGCTTTCTTT. As protein: CASSTPGGREAFF. Looking up the rest from reference TRBV2 and TRBJ1-1 gives the full variable domain: EPEVTQTPSHQVTQMGQEVILRCVPISNHLYFYWYRQILGQKVEFLVSFYNNEISEKSEIFDDQFSVERPDGSNFTLKIRSTKLEDSAMYFCASSTPGGREAFFGQGTRLTVV.